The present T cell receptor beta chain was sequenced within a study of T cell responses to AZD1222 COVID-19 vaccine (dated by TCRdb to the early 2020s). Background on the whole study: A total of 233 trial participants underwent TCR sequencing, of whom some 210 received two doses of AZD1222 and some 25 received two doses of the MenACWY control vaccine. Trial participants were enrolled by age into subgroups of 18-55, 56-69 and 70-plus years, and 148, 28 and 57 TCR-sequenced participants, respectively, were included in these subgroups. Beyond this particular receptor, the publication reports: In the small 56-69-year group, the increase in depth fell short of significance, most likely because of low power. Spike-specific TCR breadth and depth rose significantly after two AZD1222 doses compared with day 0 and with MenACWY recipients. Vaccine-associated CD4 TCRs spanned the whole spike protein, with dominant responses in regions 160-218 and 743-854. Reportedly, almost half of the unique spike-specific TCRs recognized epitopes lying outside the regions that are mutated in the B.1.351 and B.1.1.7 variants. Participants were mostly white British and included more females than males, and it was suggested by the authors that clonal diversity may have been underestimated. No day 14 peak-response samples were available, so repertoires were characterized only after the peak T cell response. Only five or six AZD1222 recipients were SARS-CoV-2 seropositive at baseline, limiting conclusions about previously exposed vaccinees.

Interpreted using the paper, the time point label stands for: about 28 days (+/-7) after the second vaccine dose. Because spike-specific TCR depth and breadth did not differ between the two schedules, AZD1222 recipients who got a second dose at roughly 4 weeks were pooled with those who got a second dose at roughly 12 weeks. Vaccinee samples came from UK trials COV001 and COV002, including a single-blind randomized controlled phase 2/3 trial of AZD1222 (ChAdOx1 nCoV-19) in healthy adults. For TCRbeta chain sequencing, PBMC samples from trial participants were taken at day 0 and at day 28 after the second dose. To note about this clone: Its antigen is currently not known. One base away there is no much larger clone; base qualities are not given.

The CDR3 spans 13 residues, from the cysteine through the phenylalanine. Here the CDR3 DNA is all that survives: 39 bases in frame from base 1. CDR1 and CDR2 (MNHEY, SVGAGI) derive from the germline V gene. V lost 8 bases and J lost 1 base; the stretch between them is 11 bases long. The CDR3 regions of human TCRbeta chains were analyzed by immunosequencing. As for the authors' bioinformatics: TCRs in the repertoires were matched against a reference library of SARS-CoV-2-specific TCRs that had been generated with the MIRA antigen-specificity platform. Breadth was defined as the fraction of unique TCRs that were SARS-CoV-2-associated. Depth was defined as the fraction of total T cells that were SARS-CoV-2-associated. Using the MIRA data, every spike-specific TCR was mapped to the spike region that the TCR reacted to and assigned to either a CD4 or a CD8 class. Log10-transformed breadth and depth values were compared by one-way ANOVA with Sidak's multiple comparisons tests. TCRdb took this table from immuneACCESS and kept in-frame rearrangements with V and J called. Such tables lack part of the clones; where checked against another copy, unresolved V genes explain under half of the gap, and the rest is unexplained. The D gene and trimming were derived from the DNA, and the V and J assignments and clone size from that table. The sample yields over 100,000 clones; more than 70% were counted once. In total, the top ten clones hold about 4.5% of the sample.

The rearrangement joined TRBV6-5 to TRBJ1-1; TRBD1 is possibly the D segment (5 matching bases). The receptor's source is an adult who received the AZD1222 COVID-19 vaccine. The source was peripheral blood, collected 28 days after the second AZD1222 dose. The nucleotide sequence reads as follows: TGTGCCAGCTCTACGGGGCAGAACACTGAAGCTTTCTTT. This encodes CASSTGQNTEAFF.